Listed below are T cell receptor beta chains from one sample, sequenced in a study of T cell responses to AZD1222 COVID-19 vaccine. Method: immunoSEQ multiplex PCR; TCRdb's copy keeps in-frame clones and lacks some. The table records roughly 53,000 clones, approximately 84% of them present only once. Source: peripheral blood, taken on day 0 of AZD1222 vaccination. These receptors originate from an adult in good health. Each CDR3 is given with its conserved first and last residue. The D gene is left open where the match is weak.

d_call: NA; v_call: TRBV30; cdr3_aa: CAWIQEGLNNSPLHF
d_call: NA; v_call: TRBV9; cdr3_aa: CASSVAVGVGGYTF
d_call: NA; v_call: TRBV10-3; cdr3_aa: CAISDHGALSGNTIYF
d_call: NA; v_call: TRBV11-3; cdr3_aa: CASSPTPGGNTIYF
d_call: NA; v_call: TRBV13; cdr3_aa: CASSYGTYGNTIYF
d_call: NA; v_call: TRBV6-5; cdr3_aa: CATARLAPGEQYF
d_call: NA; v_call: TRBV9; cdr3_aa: CASSFTLGPSGSPLHF
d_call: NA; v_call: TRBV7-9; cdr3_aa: CASSLTDRYEQYF
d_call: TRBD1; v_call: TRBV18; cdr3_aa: CASSSLGAGTGVTGELFF
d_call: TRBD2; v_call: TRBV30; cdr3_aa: CAWMAGGYTDTQYF
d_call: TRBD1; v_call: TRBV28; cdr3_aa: CASSSGTGESNEQFF
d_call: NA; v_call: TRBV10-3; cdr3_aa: CATKDGPVGEVGDF
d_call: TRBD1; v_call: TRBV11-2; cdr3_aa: CASSLTGGSATNEKLFF
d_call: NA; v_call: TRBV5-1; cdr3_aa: CASSLDFRGAEAFF
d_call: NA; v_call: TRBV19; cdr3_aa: CASSPGGSGANVLTF
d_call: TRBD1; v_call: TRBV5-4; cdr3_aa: CASSKGDRSPSDTQYF
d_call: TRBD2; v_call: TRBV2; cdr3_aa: CASSVLAGGTDTQYF
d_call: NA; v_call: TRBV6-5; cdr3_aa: CASSFDWETEAFF
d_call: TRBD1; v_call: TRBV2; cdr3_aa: CASSKGEGQGYEQYF
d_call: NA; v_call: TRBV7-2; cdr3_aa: CASSLGGYYGYTF
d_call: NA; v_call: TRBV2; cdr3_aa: CASKKGGNTGELFF
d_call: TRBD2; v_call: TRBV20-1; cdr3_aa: CSASSGRRYEQYF
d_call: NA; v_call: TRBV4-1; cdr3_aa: CASSQGSQGETQYF
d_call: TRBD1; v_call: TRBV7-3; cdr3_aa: CASSYRPGQGRVTEAFF
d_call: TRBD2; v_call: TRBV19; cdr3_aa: CASTLLAGEDNEQFF
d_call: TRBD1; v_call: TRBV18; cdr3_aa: CASSPQKGASGELFF
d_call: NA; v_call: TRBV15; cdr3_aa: CATSRDSRDIYAFF
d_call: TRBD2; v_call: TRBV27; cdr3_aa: CASSSYTKAGGPPKAYNEQFF
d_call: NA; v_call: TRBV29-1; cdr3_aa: CSVERQNTEAFF
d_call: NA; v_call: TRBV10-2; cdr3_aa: CASSGEGTPDEQYF
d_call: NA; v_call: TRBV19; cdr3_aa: CASSVPGGGGEKLFF
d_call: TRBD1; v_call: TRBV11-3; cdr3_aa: CASSFGTGDTEAFF
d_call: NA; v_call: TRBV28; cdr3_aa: CASGQAGSPLHF
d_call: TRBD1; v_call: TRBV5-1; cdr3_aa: CASSSGQNIYEQYF
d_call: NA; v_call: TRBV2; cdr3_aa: CASILGEGTEAFF
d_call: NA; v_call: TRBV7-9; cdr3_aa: CASSLAPGVRGRFRNTIYF
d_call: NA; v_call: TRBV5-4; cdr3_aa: CASSDRISSGANVLTF
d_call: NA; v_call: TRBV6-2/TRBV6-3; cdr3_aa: CASSRGRDNEQFF
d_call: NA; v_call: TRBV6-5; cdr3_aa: CASSYSSFLTKNIQYF
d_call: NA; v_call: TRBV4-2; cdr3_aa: CASSQRGGLNTEAFF
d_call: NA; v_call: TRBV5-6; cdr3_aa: CASSLAGKPYEQYF
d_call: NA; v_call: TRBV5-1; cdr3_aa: CASSLALRELAEQYF